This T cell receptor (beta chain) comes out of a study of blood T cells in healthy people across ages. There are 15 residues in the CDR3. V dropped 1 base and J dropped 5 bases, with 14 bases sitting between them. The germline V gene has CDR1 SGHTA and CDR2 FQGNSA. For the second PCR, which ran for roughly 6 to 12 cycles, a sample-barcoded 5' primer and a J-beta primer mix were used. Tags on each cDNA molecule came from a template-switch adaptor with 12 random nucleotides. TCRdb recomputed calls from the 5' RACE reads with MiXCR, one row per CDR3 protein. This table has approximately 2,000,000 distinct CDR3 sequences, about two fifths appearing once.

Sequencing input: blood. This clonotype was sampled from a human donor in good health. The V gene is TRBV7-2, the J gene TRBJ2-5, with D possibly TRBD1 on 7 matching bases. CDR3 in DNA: TGTGCCAGCAGCTTAGTCAGGGGGGTACAGGAGACCCAGTACTTC. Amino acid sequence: CASSLVRGVQETQYF.